Below, 9 T cell receptor beta chains from the same sample are listed, as sequenced in a study of spatial heterogeneity in lung cancer (dated by TCRdb to about 2019). Libraries were made using 5' RACE. The data were produced on a NextSeq 500. The public reads were reprocessed in TCRdb via fastp at Q25 and MiXCR, keeping in-frame beta chains. Each entry merges the rows of one CDR3 protein and shows their most common DNA and genes. The sample includes approximately 11,000 distinct CDR3 sequences, with 6.1% observed a single time. The biggest ten clones account for around 30% of the sample. The time point label corresponds to: sample taken at primary tumor resection. The sample in question was normal lung tissue next to the tumor, obtained at surgery. These receptors all stem from a male donor with early-stage non-small cell lung cancer.

This clonotype was recorded a few times. The chain has TRBV4-1 and TRBJ2-1; D is unresolved. This CDR3 comprises 16 residues. The germline CDR1 and CDR2 sequences are MGHRA and YSYEKL. V shed 1 base and J shed 8 bases, with 18 bases lying between them. The CDR3 DNA reads as TGCGCCAGCAGCCAAGGGTCGCCTCCTTTTTTGCATGAGCAGTTCTTC. Its translation is CASSQGSPPFLHEQFF.

This clonotype is medium-sized in the sample. CDR3 sequence: CSARAPTGGRYEQYF. CDR3 DNA sequence: TGCAGTGCTAGAGCTCCGACAGGGGGCAGGTACGAGCAGTACTTC. The chain recombines TRBV20-1 with TRBJ2-7; 10 bases map to TRBD1. CDR1 and CDR2 (germline): DFQATT, SNEGSKA (reference sequence). This CDR3 has 15 residues. The V gene end was trimmed by 1 base and the J gene end by 4 bases; junction bases not matched to a gene: 7.

In its sample, this clonotype was seen many times. The chain combines TRBV5-1 with TRBJ2-5; tentatively, D is TRBD1 (5 bases). The CDR3 totals 13 residues. CDR1 and CDR2 from the germline V gene are SGHRS and YFSETQ. V was pared by 4 bases and J by 5 bases, with 12 bases between. The CDR3 DNA is TGCGCCAGCAGCACGGACATTCGGGAGACCCAGTACTTC. This sequence encodes CASSTDIRETQYF.

Ten or more counts support this clonotype. The J gene is TRBJ1-1, the V gene TRBV3-1; 12 bases map to TRBD1. The CDR3 has 17 residues. J was trimmed by 6 bases and V by 6 bases; bases with no gene match: 14. CDR1 and CDR2 (germline): LGHDT, YNNKEL (reference sequence). CDR3 region: CASSPKPPGQGASEAFF. CDR3 DNA sequence: TGTGCCAGCAGTCCCAAGCCGCCGGGACAGGGGGCTTCTGAAGCTTTCTTT.

This clonotype has more than one count but fewer than ten. The chain uses TRBV6-2 or TRBV6-3 and TRBJ1-2; D call uncertain. Germline-derived CDR1 and CDR2 are MNHEY and SVGEGT. V was shortened by 6 bases and J by 5 bases, with 13 bases between the two germline ends. The CDR3 has 13 amino acids. CDR3 in DNA: TGTGCCAGCAGCAGGCGTGGGGAATATGGCTACACCTTC. This sequence encodes CASSRRGEYGYTF.

This clonotype was seen ten or more times. The CDR3 DNA follows: TGTGCCAGCAGTTTAGGAGGGCTAGCGGGGCACAATGAGCAGTTCTTC. It translates to CASSLGGLAGHNEQFF. J is TRBJ2-1 and V is TRBV27; 9 bases map to TRBD2. The germline gives CDR1 MNHEY, CDR2 SMNVEV (reference sequence). The CDR3 consists of 16 residues. V trimming: 2 bases; J trimming: 5 bases; junction bases outside the gene matches: 7.

By sample fraction, this clonotype is medium-sized. CDR3 DNA sequence: TGTGCCAGCAGCTTAGTAAGCGGGAGATCCTACGAGCAGTACTTC. It is translated as CASSLVSGRSYEQYF. The chain carries TRBV7-9 and TRBJ2-7, with TRBD2 matching over 8 bases. V lost 1 base and J lost 1; bases outside the gene matches: 3. The CDR3 length is 15 residues. Germline assignment: CDR1 SEHNR and CDR2 FQNEAQ (reference sequence).

By sample fraction, this clonotype is large. V and J are TRBV27 and TRBJ2-3, with 11 bases fitting TRBD2. This CDR3 is 18 amino acids long. Germline assignment: CDR1 MNHEY and CDR2 SMNVEV (reference sequence). Germline trimming cut 5 bases from V and 2 bases from J; bases unmatched to any gene: 12. The CDR3 DNA reads as TGTGCCAGCAGTCTGTTGGCTAGCGGGGGGATGGACACAGATACGCAGTATTTT. Translated: CASSLLASGGMDTDTQYF.

The sample holds many counts of this clonotype. The chain joins TRBV2 to TRBJ1-1, with D tentatively TRBD1 (6 bases). In germline, CDR1 is SNHLY, CDR2 FYNNEI. Between the trimmed V and J ends, which lost 8 bases and 5 bases, there was a span of 15 bases. The CDR3 consists of 13 residues. Here the CDR3 DNA reads TGTGCCAGCTGCTTGGGGGCGGGAACTGAAGCTTTCTTT. Translation: CASCLGAGTEAFF.